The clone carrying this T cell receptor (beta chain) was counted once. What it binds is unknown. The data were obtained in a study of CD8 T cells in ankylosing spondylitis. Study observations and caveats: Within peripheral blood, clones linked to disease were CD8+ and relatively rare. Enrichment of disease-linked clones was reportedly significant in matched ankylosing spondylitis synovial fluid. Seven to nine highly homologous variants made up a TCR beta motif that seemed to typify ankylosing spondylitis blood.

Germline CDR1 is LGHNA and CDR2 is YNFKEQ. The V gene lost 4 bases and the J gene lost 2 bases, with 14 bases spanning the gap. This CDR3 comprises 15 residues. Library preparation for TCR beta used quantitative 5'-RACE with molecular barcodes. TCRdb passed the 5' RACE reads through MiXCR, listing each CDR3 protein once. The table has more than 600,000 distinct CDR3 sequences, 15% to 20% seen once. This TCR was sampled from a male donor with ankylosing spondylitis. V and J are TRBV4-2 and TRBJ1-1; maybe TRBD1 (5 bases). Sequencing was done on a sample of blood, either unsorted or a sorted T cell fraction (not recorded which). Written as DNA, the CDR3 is TGTGCCAGCAGCCCCCCCCGGGGCAGAAACACTGAAGCTTTCTTT. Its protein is CASSPPRGRNTEAFF.